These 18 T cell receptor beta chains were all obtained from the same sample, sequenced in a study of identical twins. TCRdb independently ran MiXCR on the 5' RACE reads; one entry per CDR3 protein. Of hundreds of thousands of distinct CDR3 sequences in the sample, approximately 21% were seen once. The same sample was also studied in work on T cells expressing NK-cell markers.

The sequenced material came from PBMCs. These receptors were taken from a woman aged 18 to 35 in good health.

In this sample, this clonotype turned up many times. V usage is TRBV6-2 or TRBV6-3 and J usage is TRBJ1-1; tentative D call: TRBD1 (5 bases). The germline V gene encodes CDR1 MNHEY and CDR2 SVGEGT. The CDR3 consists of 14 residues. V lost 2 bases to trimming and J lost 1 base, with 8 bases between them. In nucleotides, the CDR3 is TGTGCCAGCAGTTACCAGGGAGGGAACACTGAAGCTTTCTTT. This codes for CASSYQGGNTEAFF.

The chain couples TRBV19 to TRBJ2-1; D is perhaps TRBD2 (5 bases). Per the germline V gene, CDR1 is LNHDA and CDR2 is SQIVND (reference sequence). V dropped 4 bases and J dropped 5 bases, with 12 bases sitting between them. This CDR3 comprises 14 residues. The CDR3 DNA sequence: TGTGCCAGTAGTACCCGGACTCTACACAATGAGCAGTTCTTC. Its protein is CASSTRTLHNEQFF.

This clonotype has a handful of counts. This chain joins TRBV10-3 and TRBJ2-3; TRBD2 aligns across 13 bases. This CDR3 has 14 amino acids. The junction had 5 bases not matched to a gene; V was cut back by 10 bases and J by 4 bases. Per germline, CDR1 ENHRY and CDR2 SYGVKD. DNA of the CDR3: TGTGCCACCCATACTAGCGGGGGGGCAGATACGCAGTATTTT. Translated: CATHTSGGADTQYF.

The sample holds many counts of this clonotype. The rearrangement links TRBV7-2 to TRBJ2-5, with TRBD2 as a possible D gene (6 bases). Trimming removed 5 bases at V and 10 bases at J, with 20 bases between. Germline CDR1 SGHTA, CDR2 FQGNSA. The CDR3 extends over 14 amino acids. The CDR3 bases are TGTGCCAGCAGCACCCGGACTTGGTCGGGGGACCAGTACTTC. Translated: CASSTRTWSGDQYF.

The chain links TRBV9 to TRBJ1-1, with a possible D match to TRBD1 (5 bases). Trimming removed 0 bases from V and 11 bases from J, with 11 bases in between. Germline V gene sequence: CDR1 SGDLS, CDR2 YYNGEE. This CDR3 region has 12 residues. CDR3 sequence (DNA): TGTGCCAGCAGCGTAGAGGCAGGGAGGGCTTTCTTT. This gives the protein CASSVEAGRAFF.

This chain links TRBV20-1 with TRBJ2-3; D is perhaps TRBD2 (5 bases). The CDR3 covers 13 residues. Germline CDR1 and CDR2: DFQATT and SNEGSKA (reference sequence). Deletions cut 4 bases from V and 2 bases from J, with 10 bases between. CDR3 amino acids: CSAIRRNTDTQYF. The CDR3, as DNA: TGCAGTGCTATTAGGAGGAACACAGATACGCAGTATTTT.

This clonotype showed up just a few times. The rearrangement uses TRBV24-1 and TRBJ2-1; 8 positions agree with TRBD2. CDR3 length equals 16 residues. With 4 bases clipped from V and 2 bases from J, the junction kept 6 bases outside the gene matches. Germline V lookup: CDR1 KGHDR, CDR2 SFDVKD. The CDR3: CATSDSAGGTYNEQFF. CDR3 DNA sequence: TGTGCCACCAGTGACTCCGCGGGGGGAACCTACAATGAGCAGTTCTTC.

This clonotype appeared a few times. In DNA, the CDR3 is TGTGCCAGCAGCTACCGGGTCTCCAATCAGCCCCAGCATTTT. This translates into CASSYRVSNQPQHF. The rearrangement uses TRBV12-3 or TRBV12-4 and TRBJ1-5, with no clear D. The CDR3 sequence is 14 residues long. Trimming cost V 6 bases and J 3 bases, with 12 bases left between them.

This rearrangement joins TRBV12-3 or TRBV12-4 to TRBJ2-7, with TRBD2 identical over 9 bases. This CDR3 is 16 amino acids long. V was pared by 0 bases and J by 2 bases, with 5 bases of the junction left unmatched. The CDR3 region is CASSLALLAGAYEQYF. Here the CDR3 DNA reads TGTGCCAGCAGTTTAGCGCTACTAGCGGGTGCCTACGAGCAGTACTTC.

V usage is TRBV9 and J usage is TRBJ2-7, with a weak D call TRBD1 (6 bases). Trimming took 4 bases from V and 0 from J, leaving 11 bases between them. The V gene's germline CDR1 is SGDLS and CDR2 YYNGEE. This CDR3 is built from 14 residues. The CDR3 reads CASSTGQNSYEQYF. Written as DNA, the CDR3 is TGTGCCAGCAGCACCGGACAGAACTCCTACGAGCAGTACTTC.

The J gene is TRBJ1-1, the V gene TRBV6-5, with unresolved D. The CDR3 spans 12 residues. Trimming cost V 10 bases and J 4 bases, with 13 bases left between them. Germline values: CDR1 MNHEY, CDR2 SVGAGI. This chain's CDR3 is CATGTWGTEAFF. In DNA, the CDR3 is TGTGCCACCGGAACTTGGGGCACTGAAGCTTTCTTT.

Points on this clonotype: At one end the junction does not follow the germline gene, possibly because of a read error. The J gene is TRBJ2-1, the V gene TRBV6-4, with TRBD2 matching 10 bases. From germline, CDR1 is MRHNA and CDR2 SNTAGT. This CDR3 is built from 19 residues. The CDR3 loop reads CACRSSGLAVDRWVNEQFF. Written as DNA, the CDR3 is TGTGCCTGCAGGTCTTCCGGACTAGCGGTAGACCGTTGGGTCAATGAGCAGTTCTTC.

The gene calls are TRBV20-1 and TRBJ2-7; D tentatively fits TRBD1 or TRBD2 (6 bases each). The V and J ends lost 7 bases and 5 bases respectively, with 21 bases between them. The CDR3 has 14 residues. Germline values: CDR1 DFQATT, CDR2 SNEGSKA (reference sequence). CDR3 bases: TGCAGTGGCCGACTTAGCGGAGGGACACACGAGCAGTACTTC. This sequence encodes CSGRLSGGTHEQYF.

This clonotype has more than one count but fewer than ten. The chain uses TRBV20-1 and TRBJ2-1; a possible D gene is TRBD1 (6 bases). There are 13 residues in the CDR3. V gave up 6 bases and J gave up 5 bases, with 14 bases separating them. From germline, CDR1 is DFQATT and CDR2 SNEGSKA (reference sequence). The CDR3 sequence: CSALPYRDNEQFF. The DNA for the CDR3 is TGCAGTGCACTACCATACAGGGACAATGAGCAGTTCTTC.

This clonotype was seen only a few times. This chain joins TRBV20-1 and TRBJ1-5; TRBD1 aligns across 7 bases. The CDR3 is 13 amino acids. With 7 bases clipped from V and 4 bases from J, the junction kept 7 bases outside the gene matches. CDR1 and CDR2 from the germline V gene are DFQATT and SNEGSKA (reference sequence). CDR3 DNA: TGCAGTGGGGCGACAGGGCGGAATCAGCCCCAGCATTTT. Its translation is CSGATGRNQPQHF.

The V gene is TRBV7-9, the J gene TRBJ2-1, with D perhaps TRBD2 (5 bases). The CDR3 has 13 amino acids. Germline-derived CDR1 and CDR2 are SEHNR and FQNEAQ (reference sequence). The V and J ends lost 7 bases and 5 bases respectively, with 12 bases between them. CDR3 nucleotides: TGTGCCAGCACACTCCGAGGGAACAATGAGCAGTTCTTC. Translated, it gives CASTLRGNNEQFF.

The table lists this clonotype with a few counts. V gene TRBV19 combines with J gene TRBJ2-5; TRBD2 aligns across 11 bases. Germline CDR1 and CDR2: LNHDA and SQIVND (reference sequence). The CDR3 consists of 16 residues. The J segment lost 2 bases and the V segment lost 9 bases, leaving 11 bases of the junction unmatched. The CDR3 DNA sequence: TGTGCCAGCAGTCCCTTTATAGCGGGAGGGCAAGAGACCCAGTACTTC. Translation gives CASSPFIAGGQETQYF. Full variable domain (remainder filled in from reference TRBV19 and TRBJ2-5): DGGITQSPKYLFRKEGQNVTLSCEQNLNHDAMYWYRQDPGQGLRLIYYSQIVNDFQKGDIAEGYSVSREKKESFPLTVTSAQKNPTAFYLCASSPFIAGGQETQYFGPGTRLLVL.

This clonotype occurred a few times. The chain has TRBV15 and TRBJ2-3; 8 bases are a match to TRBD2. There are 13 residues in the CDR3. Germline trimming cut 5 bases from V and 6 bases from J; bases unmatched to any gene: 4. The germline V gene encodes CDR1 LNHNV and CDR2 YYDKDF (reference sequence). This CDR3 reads CATSPGGGDTQYF. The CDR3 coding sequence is TGTGCCACCAGCCCCGGGGGGGGGGATACGCAGTATTTT. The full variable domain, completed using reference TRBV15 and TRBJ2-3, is DAMVIQNPRYQVTQFGKPVTLSCSQTLNHNVMYWYQQKSSQAPKLLFHYYDKDFNNEADTPDNFQSRRPNTSFCFLDIRSPGLGDTAMYLCATSPGGGDTQYFGPGTRLTVL.